A single sample is the source of the 9 T cell receptor beta chains below, sequenced in a study of cytomegalovirus exposure and HLA in healthy donors. Primers included in the PCR were 60 Vbeta and 13 Jbeta primers. Generated by immunoSEQ multiplex PCR, the TCRdb table keeps only in-frame clones and is missing some. The sample has 100,000 to 150,000 clones; over 60% are singletons. Material: PBMCs. These receptors originate from a man aged 18 to 30 in good health and CMV-seronegative.

This clone was recorded once. The chain is built from TRBV18 and TRBJ2-2, with D unclear. The germline V gene encodes CDR1 KGHSH and CDR2 LQKENI. V lost 4 bases, J lost 7 bases, and 10 bases lay in between. The CDR3 consists of 13 residues. CDR3 coding DNA: TGTGCCAGCTCACTCCTAACGGTCGGGGAGCTGTTTTTT. Translated: CASSLLTVGELFF. The full variable domain, rest sourced from reference TRBV18 and TRBJ2-2, is NAGVMQNPRHLVRRRGQEARLRCSPMKGHSHVYWYRQLPEEGLKFMVYLQKENIIDESGMPKERFSAEFPKEGPSILRIQQVVRGDSAAYFCASSLLTVGELFFGEGSRLTVL.

This clone appeared a single time. This chain uses TRBV12-5 with TRBJ2-1; 8 nucleotides agree with TRBD2. The germline CDR1 and CDR2 sequences are LGHNT and FRNRAP. The V and J ends lost 8 bases and 7 bases, in that order; junction bases with no gene match: 10. The CDR3 is 14 amino acids. The CDR3 DNA follows: TGTGCTAGTCTGCGGGAGGTCGCTGTTAATGAGCAGTTCTTC. This codes for CASLREVAVNEQFF.

This chain connects TRBV5-1 to TRBJ2-5, with no clear D. Trimming took off 4 bases at V and 1 base at J, with 11 bases between the two ends. CDR3 size: 14 residues. Germline V gene sequence: CDR1 SGHRS, CDR2 YFSETQ. The CDR3 nucleotides read TGCGCCAGCAGCGCACACCCTCCCCAAGAGACCCAGTACTTC. This translates into CASSAHPPQETQYF.

The chain joins TRBV7-8 to TRBJ2-2, with D possibly being TRBD2 (6 bases). This CDR3 region has 16 residues. The germline gives CDR1 SGHVS, CDR2 FQNEAQ. V was clipped by 7 bases and J by 1 base, with 16 bases between them. The CDR3 loop is CASILFGRENTGELFF. CDR3 DNA: TGTGCCAGCATACTATTTGGGCGGGAGAACACCGGGGAGCTGTTTTTT.

V usage is TRBV5-8 and J usage is TRBJ2-1; D may be TRBD2 (6 bases). V was cut by 0 bases and J by 8 bases, with 15 bases left in between. The CDR3 is 15 residues long. Per the germline V gene, CDR1 is SGHTS and CDR2 is YDEGEE. The CDR3 sequence: CASSLAGTALYEQFF. The CDR3 DNA is TGTGCCAGCAGCTTGGCCGGGACTGCTTTGTATGAGCAGTTCTTC.

The rearrangement uses TRBV28 and TRBJ2-7; D ambiguous. V gave up 3 bases and J gave up 2 bases, with 11 bases separating them. This CDR3 region has 14 residues. In germline, CDR1 is MDHEN, CDR2 SYDVKM. CDR3 sequence (DNA): TGTGCCAGCAGTTTTGCCCAGGCTACCTACGAGCAGTACTTC. This encodes CASSFAQATYEQYF.

This clone was observed a few times. The gene calls are TRBV6-5 and TRBJ1-1; D might be TRBD1 (6 bases). The CDR3 runs 13 residues. Trimming pared 7 bases from V and 2 bases from J, leaving 11 bases between. Per the germline V gene, CDR1 is MNHEY and CDR2 is SVGAGI. The CDR3 DNA sequence: TGTGCCAGCAAGAGACAGGCAAACACTGAAGCTTTCTTT. Encoded protein: CASKRQANTEAFF.

The chain links TRBV6-4 to TRBJ2-3; 11 bases are shared with TRBD2. Germline V gene lookup returns CDR1 MRHNA and CDR2 SNTAGT. This CDR3 has 14 residues. Unmatched junction bases numbered 4, after V lost 5 bases and J lost 6 bases. The CDR3 reads CASSMTSGTDTQYF. The CDR3 DNA is TGTGCCAGCAGTATGACTAGCGGGACGGATACGCAGTATTTT.

This chain links TRBV7-8 with TRBJ1-5; 9 bases line up with TRBD1. The germline V gene has CDR1 SGHVS and CDR2 FQNEAQ. The CDR3 sequence is 14 residues long. V gave up 6 bases and J gave up 6 bases; unmatched junction bases: 6. The CDR3 nucleotides are TGTGCCAGCAGTGACAGGGGGTTCAGTCAGCCCCAGCATTTT. It yields the protein CASSDRGFSQPQHF. The full variable domain, with the rest looked up from reference TRBV7-8 and TRBJ1-5, is GAGVSQSPRYKVAKRGQDVALRCDPISGHVSLFWYQQALGQGPEFLTYFQNEAQLDKSGLPSDRFFAERPEGSVSTLKIQRTQQEDSAVYLCASSDRGFSQPQHFGDGTRLSIL.